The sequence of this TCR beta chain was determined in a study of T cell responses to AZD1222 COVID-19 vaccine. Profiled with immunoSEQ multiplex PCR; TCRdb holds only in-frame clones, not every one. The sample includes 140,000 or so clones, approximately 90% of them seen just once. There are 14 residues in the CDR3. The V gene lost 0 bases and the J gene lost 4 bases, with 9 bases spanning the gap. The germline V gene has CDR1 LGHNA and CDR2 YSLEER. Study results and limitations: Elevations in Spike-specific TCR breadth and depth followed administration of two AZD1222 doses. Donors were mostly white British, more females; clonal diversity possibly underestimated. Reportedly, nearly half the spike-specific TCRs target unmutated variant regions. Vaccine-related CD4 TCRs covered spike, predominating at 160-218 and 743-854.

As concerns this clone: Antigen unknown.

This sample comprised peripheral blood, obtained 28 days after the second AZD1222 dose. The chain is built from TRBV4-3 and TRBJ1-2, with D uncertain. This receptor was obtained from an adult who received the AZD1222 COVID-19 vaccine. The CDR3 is CASSQEVTIYGYTF. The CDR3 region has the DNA TGCGCCAGCAGCCAAGAGGTAACGATCTATGGCTACACCTTC.